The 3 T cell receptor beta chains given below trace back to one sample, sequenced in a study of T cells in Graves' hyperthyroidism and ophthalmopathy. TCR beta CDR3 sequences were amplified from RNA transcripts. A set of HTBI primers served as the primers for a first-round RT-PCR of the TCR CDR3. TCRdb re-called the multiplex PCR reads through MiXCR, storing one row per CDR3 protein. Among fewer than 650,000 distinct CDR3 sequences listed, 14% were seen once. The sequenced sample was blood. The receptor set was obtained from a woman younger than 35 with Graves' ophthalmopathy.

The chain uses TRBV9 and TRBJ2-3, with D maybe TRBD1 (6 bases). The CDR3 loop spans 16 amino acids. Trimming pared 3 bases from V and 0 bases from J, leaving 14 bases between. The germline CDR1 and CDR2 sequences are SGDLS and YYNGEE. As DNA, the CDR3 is TGTGCCAGCAGCGCCTCTCGACAGGCAAGCACAGATACGCAGTATTTT. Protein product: CASSASRQASTDTQYF. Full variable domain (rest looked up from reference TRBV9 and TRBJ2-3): DSGVTQTPKHLITATGQRVTLRCSPRSGDLSVYWYQQSLDQGLQFLIQYYNGEERAKGNILERFSAQQFPDLHSELNLSSLELGDSALYFCASSASRQASTDTQYFGPGTRLTVL.

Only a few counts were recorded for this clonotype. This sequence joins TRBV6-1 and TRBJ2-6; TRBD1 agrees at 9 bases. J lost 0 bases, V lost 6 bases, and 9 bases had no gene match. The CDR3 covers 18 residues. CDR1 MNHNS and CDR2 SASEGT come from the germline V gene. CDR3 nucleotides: TGTGCCAGCAGCCCCGCGGGACAGGGATTCTCTGGGGCCAACGTCCTGACTTTC. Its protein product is CASSPAGQGFSGANVLTF.

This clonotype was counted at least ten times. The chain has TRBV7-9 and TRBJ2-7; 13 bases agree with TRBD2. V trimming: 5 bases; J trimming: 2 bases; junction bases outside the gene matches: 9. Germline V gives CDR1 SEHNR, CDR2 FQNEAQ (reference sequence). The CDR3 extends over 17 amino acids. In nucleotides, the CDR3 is TGTGCCAGCAGCCTGACCATGACTAGCGGGAGGACCTACGAGCAGTACTTC. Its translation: CASSLTMTSGRTYEQYF.